The T cell receptor beta chain described here comes from a study of T cell responses to AZD1222 COVID-19 vaccine. Notes on the study in general: Donors were largely white British and mainly female; clonal diversity was possibly underestimated. The reported proportion of spike-specific TCRs targeting unmutated variant regions was nearly half.

V lost 7 bases and J lost 5; bases outside the gene matches: 6. Germline lookup yields CDR1 LNHDA and CDR2 SQIVND (reference sequence). CDR3 size: 14 residues. Assay used: immunoSEQ multiplex PCR; TCRdb lists only in-frame clones, some missing. The sample has 100,000 to 150,000 clones; more than 70% are singletons. To note about this clone: Its cognate antigen is unknown.

This TCR was sampled from an adult in good health. Sample: peripheral blood, taken on day 0 of AZD1222 vaccination. The chain carries TRBV19 and TRBJ2-4, with 9 bases matching TRBD1. CDR3 sequence (DNA): TGTGCCAGTACCCTGGGACAGGGAGAAAACATTCAGTACTTC. This translates into CASTLGQGENIQYF.